This T cell receptor beta chain appears in the sequencing data of a study of T cells in tumors after PD-1 blockade. Data came from immunoSEQ multiplex PCR; TCRdb stores just in-frame clones and leaves some out. The sample consists of some 47,000 clones, approximately 79% of them appearing once. V was clipped by 6 bases and J by 8 bases; unmatched bases: 10. The CDR3 covers 15 residues. Germline V gene sequence: CDR1 MNHNY, CDR2 SVGAGI (reference sequence). The chain uses TRBV6-6 and TRBJ2-1; 10 bases line up with TRBD1. The sequence was obtained from a human donor with basal cell carcinoma. Material: PBMCs, obtained before anti-PD-1 treatment. CDR3 nucleotides: TGTGCCAGCAGCCTGGGACAGGGGTTTAGGGATGAGCAGTTCTTC. This encodes CASSLGQGFRDEQFF.